These 15 T cell receptor beta chains came from one sample sequenced in a study of blood T cell repertoires in COVID-19 (dated by TCRdb to the early 2020s). Library preparation used the immunoSEQ multiplex PCR assay. The source is immuneACCESS, and TCRdb retained only in-frame sequences with V and J called. Part of the clones is not carried over; for the studies checked, unresolved V genes explain less than half of this, and the remainder is unexplained. The sample records 150,000 to 200,000 clones, 84% of which are singletons. The ten largest clones take up roughly 19% of the sample. The sample consisted of peripheral blood. These receptors were collected from a woman aged 80 or over with acute or convalescent COVID-19.

The genes are TRBV7-2 and TRBJ2-3, with TRBD2 matching over 7 bases. The CDR3 spans 14 residues. V shed 0 bases, J shed 4 bases, and the junction held 1 base outside the gene matches. The germline V gene has CDR1 SGHTA and CDR2 FQGNSA. This chain's CDR3 is CASSLAGGSDTQYF. Written as DNA, the CDR3 is TGTGCCAGCAGCTTAGCGGGGGGGTCAGATACGCAGTATTTT.

The V and J genes are TRBV19 and TRBJ1-1; D remains unclear. V was shortened by 8 bases and J by 5 bases, with 18 bases between the two germline ends. The CDR3 has 14 residues. Germline CDR1 reads LNHDA; CDR2 reads SQIVND (reference sequence). CDR3 DNA: TGTGCCAGTCGTGGCGGTTTGGCAGAAACTGAAGCTTTCTTT. Protein: CASRGGLAETEAFF.

V and J are TRBV10-2 and TRBJ2-7; D perhaps matches TRBD1 (6 bases). The CDR3 spans 16 residues. The V end lost 7 bases, the J end lost 4 bases, and 23 bases lay between the germline ends. In germline, CDR1 is WSHSY, CDR2 SAAADI. CDR3 DNA sequence: TGCGCCAGCACCGGATCAGGGGCAGGGGTTACTTACGAGCAGTACTTC. This encodes CASTGSGAGVTYEQYF.

This rearrangement joins TRBV7-2 to TRBJ1-1; 7 nucleotides line up with TRBD1. This CDR3 region has 17 residues. Per germline, CDR1 SGHTA and CDR2 FQGNSA. The V segment lost 5 bases and the J segment 1 base; nucleotides outside the gene matches: 13. CDR3 protein: CASSPGGDRSANTEAFF. CDR3 sequence (DNA): TGTGCCAGCAGCCCTGGAGGGGACAGAAGTGCGAACACTGAAGCTTTCTTT.

This chain connects TRBV7-9 to TRBJ2-7; 8 bases match TRBD1. Germline loops: CDR1 SEHNR, CDR2 FQNEAQ (reference sequence). The V segment lost 0 bases and the J segment 5 bases; nucleotides outside the gene matches: 9. There are 16 residues in the CDR3. The CDR3 region is CASSLALRDRIHEQYF. The CDR3 nucleotides are TGTGCCAGCAGCTTAGCCCTCCGGGACAGGATCCACGAGCAGTACTTC.

This clone was found once. The CDR3 nucleotides are TGTGCCAGCAGTCAACTAGCGGGAGGCACCGGGGAGCTGTTTTTT. Protein product: CASSQLAGGTGELFF. The chain recombines TRBV28 with TRBJ2-2, with TRBD2 identical over 12 bases. CDR3 length: 15 residues. Looked up from germline, CDR1 is MDHEN and CDR2 is SYDVKM. V lost 5 bases to trimming and J lost 4 bases; unmatched junction nucleotides: 2.

The rearrangement uses TRBV2 and TRBJ1-6, with TRBD1 matching over 7 bases. This CDR3 region has 16 residues. V shed 0 bases, J shed 7 bases, and the junction held 6 bases outside the gene matches. The germline CDR1 and CDR2 sequences are SNHLY and FYNNEI. In nucleotides, the CDR3 is TGTGCCAGCAGTGAAGCCGGAGGGGGCGCGAATTCACCCCTCCACTTT. It translates to CASSEAGGGANSPLHF.

The chain uses TRBV10-1 and TRBJ2-3; TRBD2 is a possible D gene (6 bases). The V end lost 6 bases, the J end lost 8 bases, and 12 bases lay between the germline ends. This CDR3 region has 12 residues. Germline V gene lookup returns CDR1 WNHNN and CDR2 SYGVQD (reference sequence). The CDR3 reads CASSSYSGTQYF. The CDR3 nucleotides read TGCGCCAGCAGCTCTTATAGCGGTACGCAGTATTTT.

The chain employs TRBV5-4 and TRBJ1-2; a weak D match, TRBD1 (6 bases). The V end was cut by 2 bases, the J end by 4 bases, with 15 bases between. Germline V gene sequence: CDR1 SGHNT, CDR2 YYREEE (reference sequence). The CDR3 consists of 15 residues. CDR3 loop: CASSLPTGFVYGYTF. The CDR3 nucleotides read TGTGCCAGCAGCTTACCCACAGGGTTCGTCTATGGCTACACCTTC. Supplemented by reference TRBV5-4 and TRBJ1-2, the full variable domain reads ETGVTQSPTHLIKTRGQQVTLRCSSQSGHNTVSWYQQALGQGPQFIFQYYREEENGRGNFPPRFSGLQFPNYSSELNVNALELDDSALYLCASSLPTGFVYGYTFGSGTRLTVV.

A note on this clone: In the same sample, other DNA sequences code for this CDR3. The chain joins TRBV29-1 to TRBJ2-7, with D unclear. The V gene lost 4 bases and the J gene lost 3 bases, with 10 bases spanning the gap. CDR3 length equals 12 residues. The germline V gene encodes CDR1 SQVTM and CDR2 ANQGSEA. Written as DNA, the CDR3 is TGCAGCGTTGCTCCAGGAAACTACGAGCAGTACTTC. This sequence encodes CSVAPGNYEQYF.

J is TRBJ1-2 and V is TRBV2; no clear D gene. The CDR3 totals 15 residues. V lost 2 bases and J 2 bases, leaving 12 bases between the germline ends. CDR1 and CDR2 from the germline V gene are SNHLY and FYNNEI. CDR3 protein: CASSERGTLNYGYTF. The CDR3, as DNA: TGTGCCAGCAGTGAACGGGGTACTCTAAACTATGGCTACACCTTC.

The chain links TRBV25-1 to TRBJ1-4, with TRBD1 matching over 9 bases. With V trimmed by 6 bases and J by 5 bases, 7 bases remained unmatched. The CDR3 is 15 residues long. Germline CDR1 MGHDK, CDR2 SYGVNS. Here the CDR3 reads CASSRDREFNEKLFF. The CDR3 nucleotides are TGTGCCAGCAGCAGGGACAGGGAATTCAATGAAAAACTGTTTTTT.

CDR3 nucleotides: TGCGCCAGCAGCCAGGACTTTAACTATGGCTACACCTTC. Translating gives CASSQDFNYGYTF. This sequence joins TRBV4-3 and TRBJ1-2; D is unresolved. Germline V gene sequence: CDR1 LGHNA, CDR2 YSLEER. V dropped 3 bases and J dropped 1 base, with 6 bases sitting between them. This CDR3 has 13 residues.

The gene calls are TRBV19 and TRBJ1-1; D is possibly TRBD1 (6 bases). Trimming shortened V by 3 bases and J by 1 base, and 12 bases separated the two germline ends. Germline V lookup: CDR1 LNHDA, CDR2 SQIVND (reference sequence). The CDR3 has 15 residues. The CDR3 region is CASSIGQGRNTEAFF. The CDR3 nucleotides read TGTGCCAGTAGTATTGGCCAGGGGCGGAACACTGAAGCTTTCTTT.

The chain links TRBV27 to TRBJ1-4, with 9 bases identical to TRBD1. J gave up 4 bases and V 5 bases, and 11 bases lay outside the gene matches. This CDR3 spans 17 amino acids. Germline V gives CDR1 MNHEY, CDR2 SMNVEV (reference sequence). The CDR3: CASSPRRTGAGNEKLFF. The CDR3 DNA reads TGTGCCAGCAGTCCACGGCGGACAGGGGCGGGTAATGAAAAACTGTTTTTT.